This TCR beta chain was retrieved from a study of vaccination and CD4 T cells after COVID-19. Study context: Spike peptides, overlapping and drawn from SARS-CoV-2, HCoV-NL63, HCoV-OC43 and HCoV-229E, were used to stimulate cells. Study-wide results and limits: Among convalescent patients, a median about 84% of reactive clones emerged only after vaccination. Although the median of SARS-CoV-2-reactive clonotypes rose from approximately 21 to 40, the change was not significant.

Oncomine TCR Beta short-read sequencing was applied to DNA from cultured CD4+ T cells. TCRdb processed the PCR reads anew with MiXCR; each CDR3 protein has one entry. The sample lists 4,200 or so distinct CDR3 sequences; around 20% were seen once. Treatment of the sample: roughly 11-day PBMC culture with coronavirus spike peptide pools or control peptides (ViraFEST assay). PBMCs, plated at a few million per well, were grown in the presence of around 10 IU/ml IL-2 and around 10 ug/ml peptide pools. This CDR3 is built from 16 residues. With V trimmed by 3 bases and J by 8 bases, 14 bases remained unmatched. The germline V gene has CDR1 LNHDA and CDR2 SQIVND (reference sequence). This clonotype has a handful of counts. The antigen is undetermined.

The material sequenced was CD4+ T cells from blood, cultured in vitro. This chain connects TRBV19 to TRBJ1-2; 8 bases agree with TRBD1. The sequence derives from a human donor who had recovered from COVID-19. The CDR3 coding sequence is TGTGCCAGTAGTATCGCCCGACCGGGACAGGTAGGAGGCTACACCTTC. It translates to CASSIARPGQVGGYTF.